These 13 T cell receptor beta chains came from one sample sequenced in a study of cytomegalovirus exposure and HLA in healthy donors. Using immunoSEQ multiplex PCR, the repertoire was profiled, and TCRdb retains in-frame clones only, with some absent. The profile covers 150,000 to 200,000 clones, with about 85% appearing a single time and around a sixth taken by the ten largest. The sequencing input was PBMCs. Every receptor here comes from a young man in good health and CMV-seropositive.

This clone has just one count. The J gene is TRBJ2-5, the V gene TRBV21-1; TRBD1, the D gene given by the table, was not confirmed from the DNA. TRBV21-1 is shown as a pseudogene. This CDR3 comprises 16 residues. In DNA form, the CDR3 reads TGTGCCAGCAGCAAATGGGGGCAGGGCGATCAAGAGACCCAGTACTTC. It codes for CASSKWGQGDQETQYF.

In DNA form, the CDR3 reads TGCGCCAGCAGACCTGCGGGTTATCCTGACTCCTATGGCTACACCTTC. Translation gives CASRPAGYPDSYGYTF. The chain employs TRBV5-1 and TRBJ1-2; no clear D. V lost 5 bases to trimming and J lost 4 bases, with 21 bases between them. Germline loops: CDR1 SGHRS, CDR2 YFSETQ. The CDR3 sequence is 16 residues long.

This chain links TRBV27 with TRBJ2-1; D possibly corresponds to TRBD2 (6 bases). The CDR3 totals 15 residues. The germline V and J ends were trimmed by 4 bases and 0 bases, with 10 bases remaining between them. From germline, CDR1 is MNHEY and CDR2 SMNVEV (reference sequence). DNA of the CDR3: TGTGCCAGCAGTTGGTCCGGGAGCTCCTACAATGAGCAGTTCTTC. Translating gives CASSWSGSSYNEQFF.

V is TRBV28 and J is TRBJ2-3, with 7 nucleotides matching TRBD2. There are 18 residues in the CDR3. Per germline, CDR1 MDHEN and CDR2 SYDVKM. V trimming: 3 bases; J trimming: 3 bases; junction bases outside the gene matches: 15. The CDR3 region has the DNA TGTGCCAGCAGTTTCCGGGCTTCTCGGCGGGGGAAAACAGATACGCAGTATTTT. Translation: CASSFRASRRGKTDTQYF.

The chain joins TRBV30 to TRBJ2-2; D possibly corresponds to TRBD2 (6 bases). In germline, CDR1 is GTSNPN, CDR2 SVGIG (reference sequence). CDR3 length equals 14 residues. V was pared by 2 bases and J by 3 bases, with 10 bases between. Here the CDR3 reads CAWSRREYTGELFF. As DNA, the CDR3 is TGTGCCTGGAGTCGGAGGGAGTACACCGGGGAGCTGTTTTTT.

V and J are TRBV10-1 and TRBJ2-2; 14 bases are shared with TRBD2. V shed 5 bases and J 5 bases; nucleotides not matched to a gene: 4. The V gene's germline CDR1 is WNHNN and CDR2 SYGVQD (reference sequence). This CDR3 comprises 16 residues. CDR3 protein: CASSTGTSGSTGELFF. The DNA for the CDR3 is TGCGCCAGCAGTACAGGGACTAGCGGGAGTACCGGGGAGCTGTTTTTT.

The chain uses TRBV2 and TRBJ2-7; 7 nucleotides agree with TRBD1. Germline trimming cut 9 bases from V and 2 bases from J; bases unmatched to any gene: 13. CDR1 SNHLY and CDR2 FYNNEI come from the germline V gene. This CDR3 has 15 amino acids. CDR3 loop: CASCFGGQATYEQYF. The CDR3 region has the DNA TGTGCCAGTTGCTTCGGTGGACAGGCTACCTACGAGCAGTACTTC.

The chain couples TRBV13 to TRBJ2-3; 13 bases are a match to TRBD2. Trimming cost V 0 bases and J 1 base; bases outside gene matches: 1. Germline V CDR1 and CDR2: PRHDT, FYEKMQ (reference sequence). This CDR3 is 17 amino acids long. The CDR3 loop is CASSLGGTSGGTDTQYF. DNA for the CDR3: TGTGCCAGCAGCTTAGGGGGGACTAGCGGGGGCACAGATACGCAGTATTTT.

The chain recombines TRBV29-1 with TRBJ1-2; 9 nucleotides align to TRBD1. Germline values: CDR1 SQVTM, CDR2 ANQGSEA. CDR3 length: 15 residues. The V and J ends lost 6 bases and 12 bases, in that order; junction bases with no gene match: 20. The CDR3 region has the DNA TGCAGCGTAATACCCTCCGGGACAGGGCCTCTGCCCCACACCTTC. Its translation: CSVIPSGTGPLPHTF.

The chain joins TRBV27 to TRBJ2-3; 7 bases are a match to TRBD1. Trimming removed 3 bases from V and 6 bases from J; junction bases left unmatched: 9. The CDR3 extends over 15 amino acids. The V gene's germline CDR1 is MNHEY and CDR2 SMNVEV (reference sequence). In DNA, the CDR3 is TGTGCCAGCAGTTTGAACAGGGGTCCATGGGATACGCAGTATTTT. This translates into CASSLNRGPWDTQYF.

This clone turned up a few times. This chain connects TRBV6-1 to TRBJ1-6, with D possibly matching TRBD1 (5 bases). V shed 3 bases and J shed 9 bases, with 18 bases lying between them. Germline V lookup: CDR1 MNHNS, CDR2 SASEGT. The CDR3 extends over 16 amino acids. CDR3 nucleotides: TGTGCCAGCAGTGAGGGCATTGGCAGGGTAGCTTCACCCCTCCACTTT. This encodes CASSEGIGRVASPLHF.

CDR3 sequence: CAWSTPLRGFYGYTF. The CDR3 DNA sequence: TGTGCCTGGAGTACCCCCCTCAGGGGATTCTATGGCTACACCTTC. The chain has TRBV30 and TRBJ1-2, with D tentatively TRBD1 (6 bases). CDR3 length: 15 amino acids. Germline V CDR1 and CDR2: GTSNPN, SVGIG (reference sequence). Trimming removed 2 bases from V and 4 bases from J, with 17 bases in between.

This clone was seen just once. The V and J genes are TRBV5-1 and TRBJ2-2; possibly TRBD1 for D (6 bases). V was shortened by 4 bases and J by 0 bases, with 16 bases between the two germline ends. Germline CDR1 reads SGHRS; CDR2 reads YFSETQ. This CDR3 contains 17 residues. The CDR3 DNA follows: TGCGCCAGCAGCCACCTACAGGGCAACGCGAACACCGGGGAGCTGTTTTTT. Translating gives CASSHLQGNANTGELFF.